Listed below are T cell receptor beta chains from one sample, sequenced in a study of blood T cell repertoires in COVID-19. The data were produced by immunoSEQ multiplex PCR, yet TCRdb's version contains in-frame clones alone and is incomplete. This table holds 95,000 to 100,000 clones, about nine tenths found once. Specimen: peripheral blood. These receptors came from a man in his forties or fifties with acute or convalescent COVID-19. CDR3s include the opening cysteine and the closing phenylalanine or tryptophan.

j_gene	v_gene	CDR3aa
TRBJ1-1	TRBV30	CAWSPKPGQGANTEAFF
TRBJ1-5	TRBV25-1	CAGRDRGSNQPQHF
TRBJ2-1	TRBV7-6	CASSPSDIFEQFF
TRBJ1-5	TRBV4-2	CASSQGQGAIYSNQPQHF
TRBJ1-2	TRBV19	CATKLRGLNGYTF
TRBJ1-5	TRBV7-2	CASSLQGRQPQHF
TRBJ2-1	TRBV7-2	CASSLTGFYNEQFF
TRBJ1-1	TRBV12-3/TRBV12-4	CASSFPRDSAFF
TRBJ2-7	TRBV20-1	CSAASLVEQYF
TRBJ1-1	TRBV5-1	CASSLAGGKETEAFF
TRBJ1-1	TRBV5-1	CASSVGQGKPNTEAFF
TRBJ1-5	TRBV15	CATSRDRIGGGQPQHF
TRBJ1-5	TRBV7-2	CASSSSGTQKQPQHF
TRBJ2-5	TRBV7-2	CASSARETQYF
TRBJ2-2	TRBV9	CASNELLSNTGELFF
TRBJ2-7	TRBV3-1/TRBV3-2	CASSRLTGFSSYEQYF
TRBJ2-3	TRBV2	CASRSTGASTDTQYF
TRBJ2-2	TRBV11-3	CASSSTGVETGELFF
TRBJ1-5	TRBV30	CAWSRETGQPQHF
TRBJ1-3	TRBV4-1	CASSQDPQGGGNTIYF
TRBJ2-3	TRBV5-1	CASSSSSGGDTQYF
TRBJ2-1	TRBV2	CASSDSGGSYNEQFF
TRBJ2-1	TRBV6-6	CASSYSKGAGEQFF
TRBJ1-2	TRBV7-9	CASSLGQAANYGYTF
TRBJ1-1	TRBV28	CASSLEGALLVNTEAFF
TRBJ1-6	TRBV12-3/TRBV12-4	CASTTFENSPLHF
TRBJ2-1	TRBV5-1	CASSLASGGGDEQFF
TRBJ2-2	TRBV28	CASSSHWTGELFF
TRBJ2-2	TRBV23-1	CASSQSGTKLGPMPHRELFF